The TCR beta chain under discussion was sequenced for a study of Graves' ophthalmopathy and Graves' hyperthyroidism. Notes on the study in general: Clonotypes were expanded in thyroid at above 0.001 frequency, and most also appeared in blood.

Scientists amplified the TCR beta CDR3 regions from RNA transcripts. HTBI primers were used in a first-round RT-PCR, which preceded a second-round multiplex PCR. TCRdb itself ran the multiplex PCR reads through MiXCR, one entry per CDR3 protein. This sample has about 380,000 distinct CDR3 sequences; about 16% occur once, and the top ten carry roughly 7%. None of the included patients had other autoimmune diseases, uncontrolled infections, pregnancy or lactation, as these led to exclusion. The source of the PBMCs was 8.5 to 10 ml of fresh peripheral blood. This clonotype was counted many times. Its antigen is still unknown. Material: peripheral blood. This sequence was found in a woman aged 18-29 years with stable Graves' hyperthyroidism.

DNA for the CDR3: TGTGCCAGCAGCTCGGGACAGGGCGACGAGCAGTACTTC. As protein: CASSSGQGDEQYF. The V gene is TRBV7-2, the J gene TRBJ2-7; 9 bases line up with TRBD1. V shed 4 bases, J shed 5 bases, and the junction held 3 bases outside the gene matches. The germline CDR1 and CDR2 sequences are SGHTA and FQGNSA. There are 13 residues in the CDR3.